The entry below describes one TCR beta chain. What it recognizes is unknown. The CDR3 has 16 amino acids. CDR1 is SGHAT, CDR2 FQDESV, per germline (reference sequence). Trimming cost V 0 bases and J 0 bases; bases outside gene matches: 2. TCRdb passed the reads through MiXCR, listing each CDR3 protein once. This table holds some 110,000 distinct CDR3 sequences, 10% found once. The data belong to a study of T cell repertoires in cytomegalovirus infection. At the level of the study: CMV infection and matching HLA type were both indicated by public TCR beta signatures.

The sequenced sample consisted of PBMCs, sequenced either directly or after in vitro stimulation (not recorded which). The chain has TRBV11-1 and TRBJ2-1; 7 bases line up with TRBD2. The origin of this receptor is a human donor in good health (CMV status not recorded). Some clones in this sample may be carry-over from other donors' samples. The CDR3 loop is CASSLAPSGSYNEQFF. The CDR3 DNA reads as TGTGCCAGCAGCTTAGCGCCTAGCGGCTCCTACAATGAGCAGTTCTTC.